This entry describes one T cell receptor (beta chain). It lacks a known antigen. No much larger clone exists at a distance of one base, and base qualities are not known. Trimming removed 9 bases from V and 7 bases from J; the gene matches leave 5 bases unexplained. For CDR1 and CDR2, the germline V gene (reference sequence) lists LNHDA and SQIVND. The CDR3 contains 12 residues, cysteine and phenylalanine counted. Just the 36-base CDR3 DNA is kept, in frame starting at base 1. This specimen comes from a study of cytomegalovirus exposure and HLA in healthy donors listed by TCRdb under 2017. About the full investigation: According to an earlier analysis of 587 of the donors, 150 million to 200 million T cells yielded roughly 100 million unique TCR beta sequences and less than 300 Gb of sequence data. An early release covering roughly 600 HLA-typed donors comprised 300 to 350 gigabases of sequencing data and roughly 86 million unique TCR sequences. To predict cytomegalovirus infection status, the study brought together high-throughput TCR immunosequencing, statistical association of individual TCRs with disease status, and machine learning. Typing coverage differed by locus: A, B, C, DRB1 and DQB1 were typed in roughly 629-630 donors, DQA1 in about 550, DPA1 in around 600, and DPB1 in approximately 450. An earlier analysis of 587 of the donors used high-throughput TCR beta sequencing to judge whether each TCR beta V gene segment behaved as functional or pseudogenic. Along with the roughly 670-subject first cohort, a separate validation cohort of some 130 different subjects was used. A later analysis re-examined previously published TCR beta repertoires from about 670 donors and added high-resolution HLA genotyping to investigate patterns of TCR occurrence. A later genetic analysis took genome-wide SNP genotypes for about 65% of the 666 donors and used that subset as a discovery cohort. The later analysis used no new phenotypic data to find candidate immune exposures, relying instead on TCR beta sequences and their occurrence across donors. HLA typing included class I and class II loci at four-digit resolution. Alongside the repertoire data, information on donor age, sex, ethnicity and CMV serostatus was compiled. The aim of the study was to test whether cataloging public T cell receptors could identify signatures of past pathogen exposure. Because of strong linkage in the cohort, 4 to 6 DR-DQ haplotypes were treated as single units for association and clustering. Among around 400 genotyped donors of the cohort, an average of approximately 240,000 unique TCR beta nucleotide sequences was sequenced per donor, of which roughly 17% were non-productive. Every repertoire in the discovery cohort had been generated on one and the same sequencing platform. The T cell repertoires of some 700 subjects were profiled by immunosequencing and related to cytomegalovirus serostatus. Of the 300 to 500 genotyped donors, 65% to 90% were placed in the genetic ancestry cluster associated with self-reported Caucasian donors.

Receptor amplification or capture employed the immunoSEQ multiplex PCR assay. For the multiplex PCR, a mixture combining 60 forward primers for TCR Vbeta segments and 13 reverse primers for TCR Jbeta segments was used. The CDR3 region of rearranged TCR beta genes was amplified from genomic DNA with a multiplex PCR assay. The Illumina HiSeq System was used to sequence the amplified TCR beta libraries as 87-base-pair reads. The authors' analysis ran thus. In a later analysis, roughly 80 million unique TCR beta chains were counted across the approximately 620 repertoires, and approximately 11 million of these chains were shared by at least two donors. To remove PCR and sequencing errors, raw reads were error-corrected and collapsed into unique sequences using a nearest-neighbor algorithm that merged closely related sequences. CDR3 sequences were aligned to IMGT reference sequences to assign V, D and J gene segments. Each retained sequence needed at least a six-nucleotide match to both a V gene segment and a J gene segment. A rearrangement was called productive if the CDR3 had no stop codons and remained in frame with V and J, and every other rearrangement was called non-productive. Following IMGT convention, CDR3 was defined as the stretch from the second conserved V-encoded cysteine up to the conserved J-encoded phenylalanine. In an earlier analysis of around 570 of the donors, sequences lacking an unambiguous match to a single V gene segment were excluded. In an earlier analysis of around 590 of the donors, a V segment was called functional when productive rearrangements were above 56.7%, and segregating when the standard deviation between donors exceeded 5%. A statistical classification framework was built for diagnosing cytomegalovirus status from the catalog of TCR beta chain sequences. A later analysis assigned V and J genes by comparing TCR nucleotide sequences with IMGT/GENE-DB human TR gene sequences. The TCRdist pipeline was used in a later analysis to assign CDR3 sequences and most-parsimonious VDJ recombination scenarios. A later analysis defined each TCR beta chain by its CDR3 amino acid sequence plus V-gene family, and excluded reads lacking a unique V-gene family. A later analysis removed 592 highly shared, low-generation-probability nucleotide sequences to deal with suspected cross-contamination and a sequencing artifact. For each public chain, a later analysis derived a clonal expansion index from normalized ranks of inferred template counts within each repertoire. A later analysis computed generation probabilities with a VDJ recombination model fitted to out-of-frame rearrangements, and checked the results against IGoR. Hypergeometric tests were used in a later analysis to score TCR-TCR, TCR-HLA and TCR-CMV co-occurrence, with a repertoire-size bias correction applied to the TCR pairs. False discovery rates were estimated in a later analysis by permuting HLA or CMV assignments 20 times. In a later analysis, co-occurring TCRs were grouped using DBSCAN, with TCRdist sequence similarity added in when clustering inside HLA-allele-positive subsets. Repertoires with fewer than 30,000 or more than 120,000 public chains, plus five repertoires with anomalous nucleotide sharing, were excluded from co-occurrence clustering. What TCRdb holds here is the immuneACCESS table cut down to in-frame rearrangements. Part of the clones is not present; checked against another copy, under half of the missing clones reflect an unresolved V gene, and the others are unexplained. That table is the source of V, J and clone size, and D and trimming were worked out from the DNA. The sample profile shows 160,000 or so clones; more than 75% of them were found once. Clones ranked in the top ten supply roughly 10% of the sample.

General conclusions and limits of the study: In a later analysis, 16,951 TCR beta sequences were associated with specific HLA alleles at a false discovery rate of 0.05. In a later analysis, the rate of TCR association differed among HLA loci, with DRB1 alleles having the most associated TCRs and HLA-C alleles having the fewest. Broadly in line with IMGT annotations, most TCR beta V segments showed up in productive rearrangements about 90% or about 30% of the time in an earlier analysis of 587 of the donors. A cluster of highly shared sequence variants was judged likely to be a technical artifact of the sequencing pipeline. In this cohort, only TCR beta chains were sequenced, and detectable features were limited by the absence of alpha or paired-chain data. When HLA alleles, especially DR and DQ, strongly co-occurred, attributing TCR associations to individual alleles was difficult. Compared with the approximately 670-donor mean, donors in an Asian-associated ancestry cluster had fewer N-insertions in productive TCRs, according to a later genetic analysis. Correlated functional status among segregating V segments might be attributable to linkage disequilibrium, but an unknown experimental factor could not be ruled out. Most TCR sequences were observed very rarely across donors, whereas some public TCRs were present in many individuals. According to the authors, the approach could potentially be generalized to other disease states and immunological phenotypes. The presence/absence analyses assumed that sequencing depth was roughly uniform across donors, and that assumption may not be true. The only immune exposure information available for the cohort was CMV serostatus. Most CMV-associated TCR beta chains appeared to be HLA-restricted in a later analysis, and the HLA associations seemed to be driven largely by CMV exposure. An association between a missense DCLRE1C variant and V-gene and J-gene trimming of TCR beta chains was found in a later genetic analysis and replicated in an independent cohort. A few of the identified cytomegalovirus-associated TCR beta chains were confirmed in vitro to be specific for cytomegalovirus antigens. A later analysis found that HLA-associated TCR beta chains were more clonally expanded and had lower generation probabilities than equally common non-associated chains. Over 15 rarely observed V segments, including chromosome 9 orphons, were excluded from the earlier analysis of several hundred of the donors because counts were too low. The study listed 150 to 200 TCR beta chains as associated with cytomegalovirus. A further reported finding was that TCR beta sequences accurately predicted the HLA-A and HLA-B alleles for most subjects in the first cohort. Because HLA typing was unavailable for some donors at each locus, only the typed subset was used in association tests. The classifier was reported to diagnose cytomegalovirus status with high specificity and sensitivity in both the original and validation cohorts. In a later analysis, several top co-occurrence clusters were reported to appear linked to parvovirus B19, influenza, CMV and Epstein-Barr virus. Some IMGT-functional V segments, including TRBV6-2 and TRBV6-3, could not be distinguished by the 87-base-pair reads and were therefore excluded.

The cohort was made up of approximately 670 healthy bone marrow donors. At the time of sampling, all cohort members were nominally healthy, though unrecorded immune exposures were likely present. The donor tested CMV seropositive and was one of the 289 seropositive cohort members. A peripheral blood sample was collected from each donor, and TCR beta sequencing was performed on peripheral blood mononuclear cells. The Qiagen DNeasy Blood Extraction Kit was used to extract genomic DNA from the blood cell samples. This TCR derives from a man between 18 and 35 years old in good health and CMV-seropositive. Sequencing used PBMCs. The V gene is TRBV19 and the J gene is TRBJ1-4; TRBD1 fits 7 bases in the junction. The CDR3 in this case is CASRTGGEKLFF. The DNA reads TGTGCCAGCCGGACAGGCGGTGAAAAACTGTTTTTT.